The 13 T cell receptor beta chains below come from one sample, sequenced in a study of T-cell memory formation after mild COVID-19. Using its own MiXCR run on the 5' RACE reads, TCRdb lists one record per CDR3 protein. Of approximately 270,000 distinct CDR3 sequences in the sample, roughly 17% were seen once. The sequenced sample consisted of PBMCs or a T cell subset sorted from them (not recorded which). Receptors were obtained from a man aged 18-30 years who had mild COVID-19 (a few samples of this study predate the infection). Cell type and time point are not known.

V usage is TRBV4-1 and J usage is TRBJ1-4; tentative D call: TRBD1 (5 bases). The CDR3 has 14 amino acids. The V end lost 8 bases, the J end lost 8 bases, and 18 bases lay between the germline ends. Germline V gene data show CDR1 as MGHRA and CDR2 as YSYEKL. CDR3 bases: TGCGCCAGCGAGCGGGGGGGATTGGGAGAAAAACTGTTTTTT. As protein: CASERGGLGEKLFF.

The chain combines TRBV6-2 or TRBV6-3 with TRBJ2-7; TRBD2 matches 9 bases. The CDR3 covers 14 residues. Germline V gene lookup returns CDR1 MNHEY and CDR2 SVGEGT. Germline trimming cut 6 bases from V and 7 bases from J; bases unmatched to any gene: 10. CDR3 nucleotides: TGTGCCAGCAGCCCGCTAGCGGGGAAAATGGAGCAGTACTTC. Translated, it gives CASSPLAGKMEQYF.

Written as DNA, the CDR3 is TGTGCCACCTTCGCGGGGGAGGACACTGAAGCTTTCTTT. Its protein is CATFAGEDTEAFF. The rearrangement joins TRBV5-4 to TRBJ1-1; TRBD1 is a possible D gene (5 bases). Germline V gene sequence: CDR1 SGHNT, CDR2 YYREEE (reference sequence). V gave up 9 bases and J gave up 3 bases, with 15 bases separating them. The CDR3 spans 13 residues. The whole variable domain, filled in from reference TRBV5-4 and TRBJ1-1, reads ETGVTQSPTHLIKTRGQQVTLRCSSQSGHNTVSWYQQALGQGPQFIFQYYREEENGRGNFPPRFSGLQFPNYSSELNVNALELDDSALYLCATFAGEDTEAFFGQGTRLTVV.

In regard to this clonotype: A read error is possible here, since a much larger clone lies one base away. J is TRBJ2-1 and V is TRBV3-1; 9 nucleotides align to TRBD2. The CDR3 has 16 residues. The J segment lost 5 bases and the V segment lost 4 bases, leaving 9 bases of the junction unmatched. The germline gives CDR1 LGHDT, CDR2 YNNKEL (reference sequence). CDR3 region: CASSPYTLAGNNEQFF. The CDR3 coding sequence is TGTGCCAGCAGCCCCTATACCCTAGCGGGAAACAATGAGCAGTTCTTC.

This chain links TRBV3-1 with TRBJ2-5; 10 bases are shared with TRBD2. This CDR3 region has 18 residues. Germline V CDR1 and CDR2: LGHDT, YNNKEL (reference sequence). Trimming at V came to 0 bases and at J to 5 bases, leaving 12 bases not matched to a gene. The CDR3 DNA reads TGTGCCAGCAGCCAAGATTTCGTGGTAGCGGGGGGCAAGGAGACCCAGTACTTC. It yields the protein CASSQDFVVAGGKETQYF.

This clonotype occurred a few times. The gene calls are TRBV5-1 and TRBJ2-5; 7 bases match TRBD2. This CDR3 is built from 15 residues. V lost 2 bases, J lost 4 bases, and 8 bases stayed unmatched. Germline CDR1 is SGHRS and CDR2 is YFSETQ. CDR3 loop: CASSFGGTPGETQYF. The CDR3 DNA is TGCGCCAGCAGCTTCGGGGGGACCCCAGGAGAGACCCAGTACTTC.

This clonotype was counted between two and nine times. The chain couples TRBV12-3 or TRBV12-4 to TRBJ1-1; a weak D match, TRBD1 (5 bases). This CDR3 is 14 amino acids long. Between the trimmed V and J ends, which lost 6 bases and 4 bases, there was a span of 15 bases. CDR3 in amino acids: CASRDEGRGTEAFF. CDR3 DNA: TGTGCCAGCAGGGACGAAGGGAGGGGCACTGAAGCTTTCTTT.

J is TRBJ2-1 and V is TRBV24-1; D is unclear. V was clipped by 6 bases and J by 8 bases, with 7 bases between them. There are 11 residues in the CDR3. Per the germline V gene, CDR1 is KGHDR and CDR2 is SFDVKD. In nucleotides, the CDR3 is TGTGCCACCAGTAACCGGGATGAGCAGTTCTTC. This gives the protein CATSNRDEQFF.

On this clonotype itself: One end of the junction does not line up with germline, which may come from a read error. The CDR3 DNA follows: TGTGACAGCAGCCTCACAGGGTACTATGGCTACACCTTC. Translation: CDSSLTGYYGYTF. The chain has TRBV3-1 and TRBJ1-2, with D perhaps TRBD1 (6 bases). CDR1 and CDR2 from the germline V gene are LGHDT and YNNKEL (reference sequence). CDR3 length: 13 residues.

The chain combines TRBV7-2 with TRBJ2-3; no clear D gene. This CDR3 has 13 amino acids. V lost 4 bases to trimming and J lost 3 bases, with 8 bases between them. Germline V CDR1 and CDR2: SGHTA, FQGNSA. The CDR3 nucleotides are TGTGCCAGCAGCTCGGAAAGGACAGATACGCAGTATTTT. It yields the protein CASSSERTDTQYF.

The V and J genes are TRBV5-1 and TRBJ2-2; D ambiguous. This CDR3 is 15 amino acids long. In germline, CDR1 is SGHRS, CDR2 YFSETQ. V was pared by 0 bases and J by 5 bases, with 11 bases between. For the CDR3, the DNA is TGCGCCAGCAGCTTGGAGTTTCCTTCAACCGGGGAGCTGTTTTTT. Translating gives CASSLEFPSTGELFF.

V is TRBV20-1 and J is TRBJ1-3, with TRBD1 as a possible D gene (5 bases). This CDR3 has 14 residues. The ends were cut back, 2 bases at V and 0 bases at J, with 8 bases in the middle. Germline V lookup: CDR1 DFQATT, CDR2 SNEGSKA (reference sequence). CDR3 coding DNA: TGCAGTGCTAGACAGGGTAGCTCTGGAAACACCATATATTTT. Translation gives CSARQGSSGNTIYF.

The J gene is TRBJ2-3, the V gene TRBV7-8, with a tentative D call TRBD1 (6 bases). The CDR3 has 14 amino acids. The V end was cut by 2 bases, the J end by 4 bases, with 10 bases between. CDR1 is SGHVS, CDR2 FQNEAQ, per germline. This CDR3 is CASSLLGAPDTQYF. CDR3 DNA: TGTGCCAGCAGCTTATTGGGGGCTCCAGATACGCAGTATTTT.